The 20 T cell receptor beta chains presented below share a single source sample, sequenced in a study of T cell repertoires in cytomegalovirus infection. For these TCRs, the target antigens are not known. TCRdb redid the calling of the reads with MiXCR, one entry per CDR3 protein. The repertoire has around 71,000 distinct CDR3 sequences, roughly 20% of them found once; the top ten carry 55% to 75%. This specimen was CD8+ T cells from cultured PBMCs, taken from culture after CMV antigen stimulation. Receptors were obtained from a human donor in good health (CMV status not recorded). Some clones in this sample may be carry-over from other donors' samples.

The rearrangement joins TRBV6-5 to TRBJ2-1; D remains unclear. There are 13 residues in the CDR3. The ends were cut back, 0 bases at V and 4 bases at J, with 4 bases in the middle. CDR1 is MNHEY, CDR2 SVGAGI, per germline. The CDR3 DNA reads as TGTGCCAGCAGTTACTCCATTTACAATGAGCAGTTCTTC. Translated: CASSYSIYNEQFF.

This sequence joins TRBV12-3 or TRBV12-4 and TRBJ2-1; D is unclear. The CDR3 runs 16 residues. V lost 3 bases, J lost 0 bases, and 12 bases lay in between. CDR3 nucleotide sequence: TGTGCCAGCAGTTTGCGAGGTGGTTACTCCTACAATGAGCAGTTCTTC. It is translated as CASSLRGGYSYNEQFF.

This clonotype appeared a few times. The chain combines TRBV6-1 with TRBJ1-5; possibly TRBD1 for D (5 bases). Trimming removed 2 bases from V and 4 bases from J, with 12 bases in between. The CDR3 is 15 residues long. Per germline, CDR1 MNHNS and CDR2 SASEGT. DNA of the CDR3: TGTGCCAGCAGTGAACTGGACACCTTAAATCAGCCCCAGCATTTT. Its translation is CASSELDTLNQPQHF.

The gene calls are TRBV6-2 or TRBV6-3 and TRBJ1-1; D possibly corresponds to TRBD1 (6 bases). This CDR3 region has 13 residues. The V end lost 2 bases, the J end lost 4 bases, and 8 bases lay between the germline ends. Per germline, CDR1 MNHEY and CDR2 SVGEGT. CDR3: CASSYGGGTEAFF. The CDR3 DNA is TGTGCCAGCAGTTACGGAGGGGGCACTGAAGCTTTCTTT.

This clonotype was observed at least ten times. V usage is TRBV4-1 and J usage is TRBJ1-2; maybe TRBD1 (5 bases). V lost 2 bases and J 3 bases, leaving 10 bases between the germline ends. The CDR3 extends over 14 amino acids. CDR1 is MGHRA and CDR2 is YSYEKL in the germline V gene. CDR3 coding DNA: TGCGCCAGCAGCCAACTGGGACGCCACTATGGCTACACCTTC. Its protein product is CASSQLGRHYGYTF.

The rearrangement joins TRBV27 to TRBJ2-7; 7 bases line up with TRBD1. CDR1 is MNHEY, CDR2 SMNVEV, per germline (reference sequence). The length of the CDR3 is 13 residues. Germline trimming cut 8 bases from V and 3 bases from J; bases unmatched to any gene: 7. DNA for the CDR3: TGTGCCAGCGGTGAAGGGGGCCACTACGAGCAGTACTTC. Translation gives CASGEGGHYEQYF.

V and J are TRBV10-3 and TRBJ2-3, with D possibly matching TRBD2 (5 bases). The V end lost 6 bases, the J end lost 0 bases, and 16 bases lay between the germline ends. CDR1 ENHRY and CDR2 SYGVKD come from the germline V gene. The CDR3 covers 16 residues. CDR3 nucleotide sequence: TGTGCCATCAGGCGGGCTAACCTTTCTAGCACAGATACGCAGTATTTT. Translating gives CAIRRANLSSTDTQYF.

This chain joins TRBV25-1 and TRBJ1-4; D remains unclear. The CDR3 length is 13 residues. Germline CDR1 is MGHDK and CDR2 is SYGVNS. V was clipped by 5 bases and J by 3 bases, with 7 bases between them. CDR3 sequence: CASSWASNEKLFF. CDR3 nucleotide sequence: TGTGCCAGCAGTTGGGCCTCTAATGAAAAACTGTTTTTT.

This clonotype was observed a few times. The chain has TRBV7-9 and TRBJ2-5, with D possibly being TRBD2 (6 bases). CDR3 length equals 14 residues. V was trimmed by 6 bases and J by 1 base, leaving 12 bases between them. Germline values: CDR1 SEHNR, CDR2 FQNEAQ (reference sequence). CDR3 DNA: TGTGCCAGCAGTGACACGGGACTCCAAGAGACCCAGTACTTC. This translates into CASSDTGLQETQYF.

A few counts support this clonotype. V usage is TRBV12-3 or TRBV12-4 and J usage is TRBJ2-5, with unresolved D. Trimming shortened V by 7 bases and J by 4 bases, and 7 bases separated the two germline ends. The CDR3 is 11 amino acids. CDR3 nucleotide sequence: TGTGCCAGCAAATTGGGAGAGACCCAGTACTTC. Translation gives CASKLGETQYF.

The rearrangement uses TRBV6-5 and TRBJ2-1, with D unclear. The V gene's germline CDR1 is MNHEY and CDR2 SVGAGI. The CDR3 loop spans 16 amino acids. V gave up 5 bases and J gave up 4 bases, with 18 bases separating them. This chain's CDR3 is CASSPDIEFFYNEQFF. CDR3 nucleotide sequence: TGTGCCAGCAGTCCCGACATTGAGTTCTTTTACAATGAGCAGTTCTTC.

This clonotype was seen a few times. The V and J genes are TRBV4-1 and TRBJ1-2; the D gene is possibly TRBD1 (6 bases). CDR1 and CDR2 (germline): MGHRA, YSYEKL. V gave up 5 bases and J gave up 3 bases, with 13 bases separating them. This CDR3 contains 14 residues. In DNA, the CDR3 is TGCGCCAGCAGCGACGGGGGCGGAGACTATGGCTACACCTTC. Translated: CASSDGGGDYGYTF.

A few counts support this clonotype. This chain joins TRBV18 and TRBJ2-1, with TRBD2 identical over 7 bases. Germline trimming cut 2 bases from V and 5 bases from J; bases unmatched to any gene: 3. The CDR3 is 14 residues long. Germline CDR1 and CDR2: KGHSH and LQKENI. Here the CDR3 DNA reads TGTGCCAGCTCACCAGGGCTAGCGGACAATGAGCAGTTCTTC. Encoded protein: CASSPGLADNEQFF. Together with reference TRBV18 and TRBJ2-1, the CDR3 gives the full variable domain: NAGVMQNPRHLVRRRGQEARLRCSPMKGHSHVYWYRQLPEEGLKFMVYLQKENIIDESGMPKERFSAEFPKEGPSILRIQQVVRGDSAAYFCASSPGLADNEQFFGPGTRLTVL.

This clonotype turned up a few times. The chain is built from TRBV7-2 and TRBJ2-5, with TRBD1 matching 7 bases. Germline trimming cut 5 bases from V and 1 base from J; bases unmatched to any gene: 4. Germline V gives CDR1 SGHTA, CDR2 FQGNSA. The CDR3 sequence is 14 residues long. CDR3 in amino acids: CASSARDSQETQYF. The CDR3 coding sequence is TGTGCCAGCAGCGCCCGGGACAGCCAAGAGACCCAGTACTTC.

The chain couples TRBV14 to TRBJ1-1, with D tentatively TRBD1 (5 bases). Trimming took 0 bases from V and 2 from J, leaving 13 bases between them. The CDR3 has 16 amino acids. Germline CDR1 is SGHDN and CDR2 is FVKESK. Here the CDR3 DNA reads TGTGCCAGCAGCCAAGAAATGGTGACAGCTAACACTGAAGCTTTCTTT. Its translation is CASSQEMVTANTEAFF.

Only a few counts were recorded for this clonotype. The J gene is TRBJ2-1, the V gene TRBV7-2, with 8 nucleotides matching TRBD1. V trimming: 5 bases; J trimming: 6 bases; junction bases outside the gene matches: 6. This CDR3 comprises 14 residues. Per the germline V gene, CDR1 is SGHTA and CDR2 is FQGNSA. Here the CDR3 reads CASSPRTGTNEQFF. The CDR3 bases are TGTGCCAGCAGCCCCCGGACAGGGACCAATGAGCAGTTCTTC.

The V gene is TRBV7-9, the J gene TRBJ2-3, with D unclear. Trimming cost V 3 bases and J 0 bases, with 10 bases left between them. Per the germline V gene, CDR1 is SEHNR and CDR2 is FQNEAQ (reference sequence). The CDR3 has 15 amino acids. CDR3 bases: TGTGCCAGCAGCTTCGGGCGAATCAGCACAGATACGCAGTATTTT. This translates into CASSFGRISTDTQYF.

This chain uses TRBV4-2 with TRBJ2-7; D call uncertain. V was trimmed by 0 bases and J by 2 bases, leaving 17 bases between them. This CDR3 is built from 17 residues. Germline CDR1 reads LGHNA; CDR2 reads YNFKEQ. This CDR3 is CASSQEGGLIGTYEQYF. The CDR3 nucleotides are TGTGCCAGCAGCCAAGAGGGCGGCCTTATAGGCACCTACGAGCAGTACTTC.

Turning to this clonotype: An end of the junction differs from the germline gene, which may be a read error. The chain employs TRBV27 and TRBJ1-6; no definite D call. Germline V gives CDR1 MNHEY, CDR2 SMNVEV (reference sequence). CDR3 length equals 16 residues. The CDR3 DNA reads as TGTGTCAGCAGTTTACCCCCTAGCTCCTATAATTCACCCCTCCACTTT. This codes for CVSSLPPSSYNSPLHF.

In this sample, this clonotype turned up a few times. The V and J genes are TRBV12-3 or TRBV12-4 and TRBJ1-3; 7 positions agree with TRBD1. With V trimmed by 7 bases and J by 4 bases, 7 bases remained unmatched. The CDR3 spans 14 residues. Here the CDR3 reads CASTLTGIGNTIYF. The CDR3 DNA reads TGTGCCAGCACCCTGACAGGGATCGGAAACACCATATATTTT.